This T cell receptor (beta chain) originates from a study of OX40 agonist ivuxolimab in advanced cancers. Turning to the study itself: Intravenous ivuxolimab was administered to patients every 2 weeks at 0.01 to 10 mg/kg.

Sequencing used immunoSEQ multiplex PCR; TCRdb keeps in-frame clones, though not all of them. The sample holds about 28,000 clones, 70% to 90% seen once. Trimming cost V 4 bases and J 0 bases, with 5 bases left between them. This CDR3 spans 12 amino acids. CDR1 and CDR2 from the germline V gene are SGHRS and YFSETQ. The source material was CD4+ or CD8+ T cells sorted from blood, sampled in a trial of the OX40 agonist ivuxolimab. V is TRBV5-1 and J is TRBJ2-7; no clear D. The sequence derives from an adult with an advanced solid tumor such as melanoma, head and neck, liver or kidney cancer. CDR3 nucleotide sequence: TGCGCCAGCAGCCTGAGCTCCTACGAGCAGTACTTC. As protein: CASSLSSYEQYF.